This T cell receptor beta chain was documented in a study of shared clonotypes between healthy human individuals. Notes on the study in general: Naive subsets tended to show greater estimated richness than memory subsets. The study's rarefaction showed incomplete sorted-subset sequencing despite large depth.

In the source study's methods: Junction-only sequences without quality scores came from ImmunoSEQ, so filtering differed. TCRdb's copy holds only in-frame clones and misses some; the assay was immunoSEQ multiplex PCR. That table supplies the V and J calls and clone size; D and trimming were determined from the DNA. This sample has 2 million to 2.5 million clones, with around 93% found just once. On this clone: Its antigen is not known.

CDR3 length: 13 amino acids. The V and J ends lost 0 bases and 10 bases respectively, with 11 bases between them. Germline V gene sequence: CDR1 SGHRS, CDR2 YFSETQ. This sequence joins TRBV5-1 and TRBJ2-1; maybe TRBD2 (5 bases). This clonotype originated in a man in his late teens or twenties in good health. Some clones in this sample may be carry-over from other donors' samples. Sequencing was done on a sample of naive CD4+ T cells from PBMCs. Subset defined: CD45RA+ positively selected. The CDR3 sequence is CASSLGTEGEQFF. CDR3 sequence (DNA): TGCGCCAGCAGCTTGGGAACAGAGGGAGAGCAGTTCTTC.